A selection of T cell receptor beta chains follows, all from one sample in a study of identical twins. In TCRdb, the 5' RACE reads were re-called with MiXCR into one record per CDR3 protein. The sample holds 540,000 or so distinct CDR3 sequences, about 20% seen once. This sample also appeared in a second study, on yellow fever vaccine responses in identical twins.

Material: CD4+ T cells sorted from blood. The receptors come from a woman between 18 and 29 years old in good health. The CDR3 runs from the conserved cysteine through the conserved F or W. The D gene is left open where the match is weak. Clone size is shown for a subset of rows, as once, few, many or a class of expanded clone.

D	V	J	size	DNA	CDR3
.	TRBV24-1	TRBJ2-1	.	TGTGCCACCAGTGAGGGGAGGTTGTCCGTTGGAGACAATGAGCAGTTCTTC	CATSEGRLSVGDNEQFF
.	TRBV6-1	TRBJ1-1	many	TGTGCCAGCAGTCGGACGGGCGCTGAAGCTTTCTTT	CASSRTGAEAFF
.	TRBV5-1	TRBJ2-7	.	TGCGCCAGCAGCTTGAGAGGGAACAACTACGAGCAGTACTTC	CASSLRGNNYEQYF
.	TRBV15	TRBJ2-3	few	TGTGCCACCAGCAGAGATTCTGTGGGCACAGATACGCAGTATTTT	CATSRDSVGTDTQYF
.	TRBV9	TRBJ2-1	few	TGTGCCAGCAGCGTCCTGCCCCACAATGAGCAGTTCTTC	CASSVLPHNEQFF
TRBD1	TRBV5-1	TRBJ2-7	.	TGCGCCAGCAGCTCCGGGACAGTTGGGGGCGAGCAGTACTTC	CASSSGTVGGEQYF
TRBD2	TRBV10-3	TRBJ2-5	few	TGTGCCATCAGTTCCCGGACTAGCGGGATAGAGGAGACCCAGTACTTC	CAISSRTSGIEETQYF
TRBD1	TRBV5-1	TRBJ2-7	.	TGCGCCAGCAGCCCGGAACCGGGACAGGTCTACGAGCAGTACTTC	CASSPEPGQVYEQYF
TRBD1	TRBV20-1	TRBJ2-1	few	TGCAGTGCTAGAGATCCTGGGACAGCGGTCAATGAGCAGTTCTTC	CSARDPGTAVNEQFF
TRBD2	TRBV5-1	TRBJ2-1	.	TGCGCCAGCACCCGGACTAGCGGGAGTAATGAGCAGTTCTTC	CASTRTSGSNEQFF
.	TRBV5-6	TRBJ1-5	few	TGTGCCAGCAGCTTTTATAGGGTCGGCAATCAGCCCCAGCATTTT	CASSFYRVGNQPQHF
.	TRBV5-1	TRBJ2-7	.	TGCGCCAGCAGCTTGAAAGGCCACGAGCAGTACTTC	CASSLKGHEQYF
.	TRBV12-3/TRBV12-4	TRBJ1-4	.	TGTGCCAGCAGTTTAGAGTCCGAAAAACTGTTTTTT	CASSLESEKLFF
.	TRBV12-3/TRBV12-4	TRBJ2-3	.	TGTGCCAGCGCAGACCAGGGAGAAGATACGCAGTATTTT	CASADQGEDTQYF
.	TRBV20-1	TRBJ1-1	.	TGCAGTGCTAGAAAAGACACTGAAGCTTTCTTT	CSARKDTEAFF
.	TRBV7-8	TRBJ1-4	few	TGTGCCAGCAGCTTTCGGGCAGGGTTACCAACTAATGAAAAACTGTTTTTT	CASSFRAGLPTNEKLFF
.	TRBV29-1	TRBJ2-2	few	TGCAGCGTTGACAGGGTAAACACCGGGGAGCTGTTTTTT	CSVDRVNTGELFF
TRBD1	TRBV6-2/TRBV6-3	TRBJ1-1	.	TGTGCCAGCACCCCCATGGACAGGGTAACTGAAGCTTTCTTT	CASTPMDRVTEAFF
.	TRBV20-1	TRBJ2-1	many	TGCAGTGCTAGGTTTAGGGATGAGCAGTTCTTC	CSARFRDEQFF
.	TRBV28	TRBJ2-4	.	TGTGCCAGCAGCGAACAGCTAGCCAAAAACATTCAGTACTTC	CASSEQLAKNIQYF
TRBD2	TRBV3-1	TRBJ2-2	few	TGTGCCAGCAGACACGCTAGCGGATCTAACACCGGGGAGCTGTTTTTT	CASRHASGSNTGELFF
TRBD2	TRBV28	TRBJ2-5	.	TGTGCCAGCAGTTTACCAGCGGGAGCCTCAGAGACCCAGTACTTC	CASSLPAGASETQYF
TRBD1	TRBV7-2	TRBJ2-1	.	TGTGCCAGCAGCTTAGAGGGACAGAAAATAGAGCAGTTCTTC	CASSLEGQKIEQFF
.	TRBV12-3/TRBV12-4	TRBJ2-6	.	TGTGCCAGAAGCCCCGTCGCACGGCTCACCCTACCCCCTGGGGCCAACGTCCTGACTTTC	CARSPVARLTLPPGANVLTF
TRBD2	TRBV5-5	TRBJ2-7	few	TGTGCCAGCAGCCCCCCCCGACTAGCGGGAGAAACCTACGAGCAGTACTTC	CASSPPRLAGETYEQYF
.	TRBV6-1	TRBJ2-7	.	TGTGCCAGCAGTCCCAGCCCAGCTCAGTACGAGCAGTACTTC	CASSPSPAQYEQYF
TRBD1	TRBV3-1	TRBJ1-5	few	TGTGCCAGCAGCCAAGGGGACAGGGGGAACAATCAGCCCCAGCATTTT	CASSQGDRGNNQPQHF
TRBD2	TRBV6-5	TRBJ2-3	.	TGTGCCAGCAGTTACGCGGCTAGCGGCCCCACAGATACGCAGTATTTT	CASSYAASGPTDTQYF
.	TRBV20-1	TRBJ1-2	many	TGCAGTGCCCAAGTTAATAATTTAATCTATGGCTACACCTTC	CSAQVNNLIYGYTF
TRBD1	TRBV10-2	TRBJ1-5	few	TGCGCCAGCAGTGAGTCGTTTCAGGGGGCGGCTGGGCAGCCCCAGCATTTT	CASSESFQGAAGQPQHF
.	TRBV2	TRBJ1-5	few	TGTGCCAGCAGTGAAGGACAGGTTGTTGGCAATCAGCCCCAGCATTTT	CASSEGQVVGNQPQHF
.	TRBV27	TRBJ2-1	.	TGTGCCAGCAGGAAAACAGGTTTGGGTGAGCAGTTCTTC	CASRKTGLGEQFF
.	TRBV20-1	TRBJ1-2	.	TGCAGTGCCCCGAGTCAGGCCCACTATGGCTACACCTTC	CSAPSQAHYGYTF
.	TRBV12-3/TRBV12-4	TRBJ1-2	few	TGTGCCAGCAGTCCCCTGGGGGCTCTACTCACCTATGGCTACACCTTC	CASSPLGALLTYGYTF
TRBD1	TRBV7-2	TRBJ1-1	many	TGTGCCAGCAGCCTCGACAGGGGGCGAGCTTTCTTT	CASSLDRGRAFF
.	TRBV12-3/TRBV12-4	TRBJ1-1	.	TGTGCCAGCAGAACAGGACAGATTGAGGGTCATGAAGCTTTCTTT	CASRTGQIEGHEAFF
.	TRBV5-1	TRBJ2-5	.	TGCGCCAGCAGCTTGGGGACAGCTAGGGGAGAGACCCAGTACTTC	CASSLGTARGETQYF
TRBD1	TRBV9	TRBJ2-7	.	TGTGCCAGCAGCGCCCGATCCGGGACAGCCCTATCTAACGAGCAGTACTTC	CASSARSGTALSNEQYF
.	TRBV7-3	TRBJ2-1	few	TGTGCCAGCAGCTTAATACCGGGAAGCTCCTACAATGAGCAGTTCTTC	CASSLIPGSSYNEQFF
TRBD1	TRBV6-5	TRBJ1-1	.	TGTGCCAGCAGCCAGGGGACAGTGGCTTTCTTT	CASSQGTVAFF
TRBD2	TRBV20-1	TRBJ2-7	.	TGCAGTGCTACAGCGACTAGCGGGAGCTGGCACGAGCAGTACTTC	CSATATSGSWHEQYF
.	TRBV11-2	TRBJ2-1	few	TGTGCCAGCAGCTCCCCGGGCAGGGAGAGCTCCTACAATGAGCAGTTCTTC	CASSSPGRESSYNEQFF
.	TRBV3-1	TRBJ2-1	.	TGTGCCAGCAGCCAAGGGTCCCGAGGGCTAGCCGATGAGCAGTTCTTC	CASSQGSRGLADEQFF
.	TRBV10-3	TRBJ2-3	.	TGTGCCATCACGGGTGGCGCAGATACGCAGTATTTT	CAITGGADTQYF
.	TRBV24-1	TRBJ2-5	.	TGTGCCACCAGTGTTGCCGGAGAGACCCAGTACTTC	CATSVAGETQYF